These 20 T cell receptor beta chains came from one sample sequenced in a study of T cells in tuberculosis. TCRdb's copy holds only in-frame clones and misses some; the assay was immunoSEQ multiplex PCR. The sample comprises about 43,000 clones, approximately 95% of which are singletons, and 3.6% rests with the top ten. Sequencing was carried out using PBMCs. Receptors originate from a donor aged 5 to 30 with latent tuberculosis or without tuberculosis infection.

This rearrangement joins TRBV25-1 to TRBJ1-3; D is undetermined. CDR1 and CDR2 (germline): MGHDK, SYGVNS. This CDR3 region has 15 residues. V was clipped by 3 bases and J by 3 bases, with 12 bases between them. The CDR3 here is CASSDESRLGNTIYF. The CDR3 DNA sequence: TGTGCCAGCAGTGATGAGTCCCGCCTTGGAAACACCATATATTTT. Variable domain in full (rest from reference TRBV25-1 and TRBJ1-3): EADIYQTPRYLVIGTGKKITLECSQTMGHDKMYWYQQDPGMELHLIHYSYGVNSTEKGDLSSESTVSRIRTEHFPLTLESARPSHTSQYLCASSDESRLGNTIYFGEGSWLTVV.

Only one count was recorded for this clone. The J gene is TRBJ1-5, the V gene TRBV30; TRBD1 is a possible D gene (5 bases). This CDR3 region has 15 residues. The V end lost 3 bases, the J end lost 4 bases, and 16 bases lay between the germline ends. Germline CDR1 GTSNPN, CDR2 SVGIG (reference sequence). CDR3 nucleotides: TGTGCCTGGAGCGGTCTCACAGGAACTAATCAGCCCCAGCATTTT. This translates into CAWSGLTGTNQPQHF.

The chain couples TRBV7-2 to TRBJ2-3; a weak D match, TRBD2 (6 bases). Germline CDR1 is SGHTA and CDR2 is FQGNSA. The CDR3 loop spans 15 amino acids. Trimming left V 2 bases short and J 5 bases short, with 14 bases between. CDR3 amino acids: CASSLWGVLGDTQYF. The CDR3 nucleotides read TGTGCCAGCAGCTTATGGGGGGTTTTGGGAGATACGCAGTATTTT.

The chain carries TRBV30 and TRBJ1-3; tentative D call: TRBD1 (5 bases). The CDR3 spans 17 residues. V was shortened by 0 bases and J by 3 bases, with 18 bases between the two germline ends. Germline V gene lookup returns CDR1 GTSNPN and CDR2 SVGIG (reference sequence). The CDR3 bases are TGTGCCTGGAGTGTACAGTCAGGGAAACGAAATGGAAACACCATATATTTT. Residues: CAWSVQSGKRNGNTIYF.

The CDR3 region has the DNA TGTGCCAGCAGCTTCGAGCCGACAGGGGCGCAGCCCCAGCATTTT. Translating gives CASSFEPTGAQPQHF. The chain employs TRBV5-5 and TRBJ1-5; the match to TRBD1 covers 8 bases. This CDR3 spans 15 amino acids. Germline-derived CDR1 and CDR2 are SGHKS and YYEKEE (reference sequence). The J segment lost 7 bases and the V segment lost 2 bases, leaving 8 bases of the junction unmatched.

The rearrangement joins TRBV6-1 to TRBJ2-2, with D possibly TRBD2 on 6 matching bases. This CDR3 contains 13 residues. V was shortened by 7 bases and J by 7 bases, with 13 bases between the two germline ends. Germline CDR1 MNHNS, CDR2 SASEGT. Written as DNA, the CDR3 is TGTGCCAGCAAGGGCGGGGAGAGCGGGGAGCTGTTTTTT. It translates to CASKGGESGELFF.

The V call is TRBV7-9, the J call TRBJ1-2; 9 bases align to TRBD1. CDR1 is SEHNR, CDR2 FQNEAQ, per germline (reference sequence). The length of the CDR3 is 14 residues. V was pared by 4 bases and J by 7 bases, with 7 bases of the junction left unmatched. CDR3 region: CASSSTGGAGGYTF. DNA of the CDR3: TGTGCCAGCAGCTCAACAGGGGGCGCGGGTGGCTACACCTTC.

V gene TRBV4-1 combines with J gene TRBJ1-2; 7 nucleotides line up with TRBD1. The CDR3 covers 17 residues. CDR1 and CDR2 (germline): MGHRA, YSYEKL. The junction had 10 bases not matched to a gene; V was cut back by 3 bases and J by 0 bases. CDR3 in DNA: TGCGCCAGCAGCCATTTGGGACAGTTAAAAGCTAACTATGGCTACACCTTC. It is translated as CASSHLGQLKANYGYTF.

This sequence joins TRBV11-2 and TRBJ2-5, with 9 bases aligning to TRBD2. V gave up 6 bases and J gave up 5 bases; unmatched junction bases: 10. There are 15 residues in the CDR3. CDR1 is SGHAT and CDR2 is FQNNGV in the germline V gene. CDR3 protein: CASSGASGEGETQYF. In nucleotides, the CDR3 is TGTGCCAGCAGTGGGGCTAGCGGGGAGGGGGAGACCCAGTACTTC.

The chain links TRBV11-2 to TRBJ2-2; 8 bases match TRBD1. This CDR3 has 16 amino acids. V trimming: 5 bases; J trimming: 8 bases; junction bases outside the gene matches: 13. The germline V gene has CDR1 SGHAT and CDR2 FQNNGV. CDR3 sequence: CASSGLRGQLSGELFF. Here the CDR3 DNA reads TGTGCCAGCAGCGGCCTCAGGGGGCAGTTGTCGGGGGAGCTGTTTTTT.

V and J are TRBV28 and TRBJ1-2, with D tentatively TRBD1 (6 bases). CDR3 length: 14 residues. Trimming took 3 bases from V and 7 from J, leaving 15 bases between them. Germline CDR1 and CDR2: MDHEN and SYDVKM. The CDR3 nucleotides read TGTGCCAGCAGTTTGCAGGGGAGAGATCTTGGCTACACCTTC. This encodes CASSLQGRDLGYTF.

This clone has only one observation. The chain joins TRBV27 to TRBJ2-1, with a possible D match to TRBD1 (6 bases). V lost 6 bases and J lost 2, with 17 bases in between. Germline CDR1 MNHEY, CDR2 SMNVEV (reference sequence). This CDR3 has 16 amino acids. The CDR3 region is CASRPSTGSAYNEQFF. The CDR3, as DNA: TGTGCCAGCAGACCTTCCACAGGGTCGGCCTACAATGAGCAGTTCTTC.

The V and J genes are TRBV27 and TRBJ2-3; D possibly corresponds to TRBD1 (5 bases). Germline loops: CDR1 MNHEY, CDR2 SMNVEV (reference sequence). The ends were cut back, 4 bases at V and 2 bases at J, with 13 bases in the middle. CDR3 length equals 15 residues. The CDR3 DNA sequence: TGTGCCAGCAGTTCACCCGGACACCCCACAGATACGCAGTATTTT. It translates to CASSSPGHPTDTQYF.

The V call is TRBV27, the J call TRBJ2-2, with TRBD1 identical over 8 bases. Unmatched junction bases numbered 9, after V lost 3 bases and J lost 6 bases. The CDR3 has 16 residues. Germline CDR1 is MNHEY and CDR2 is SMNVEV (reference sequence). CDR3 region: CASSLTQGGTAGELFF. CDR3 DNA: TGTGCCAGCAGTTTGACACAGGGGGGAACGGCCGGGGAGCTGTTTTTT.

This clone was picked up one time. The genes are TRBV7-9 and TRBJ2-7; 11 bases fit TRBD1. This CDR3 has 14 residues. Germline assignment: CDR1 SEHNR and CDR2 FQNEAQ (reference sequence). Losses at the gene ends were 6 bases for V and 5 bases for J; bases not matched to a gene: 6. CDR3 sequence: CASRAGTGGNEQYF. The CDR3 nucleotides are TGTGCCAGCAGGGCCGGGACAGGGGGGAACGAGCAGTACTTC.

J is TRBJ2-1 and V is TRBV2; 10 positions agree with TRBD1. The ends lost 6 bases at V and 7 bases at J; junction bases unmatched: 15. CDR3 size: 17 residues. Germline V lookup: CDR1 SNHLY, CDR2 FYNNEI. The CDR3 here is CASSERLPGQGWNEQFF. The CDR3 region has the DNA TGTGCCAGCAGCGAAAGGCTTCCGGGACAGGGGTGGAATGAGCAGTTCTTC.

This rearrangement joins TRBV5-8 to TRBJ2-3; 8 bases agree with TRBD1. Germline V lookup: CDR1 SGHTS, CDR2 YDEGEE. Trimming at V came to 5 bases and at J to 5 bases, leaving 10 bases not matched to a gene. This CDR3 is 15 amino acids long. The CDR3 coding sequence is TGTGCCAGCAGACCTAAGGACAGGGTTGGAGATACGCAGTATTTT. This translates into CASRPKDRVGDTQYF.

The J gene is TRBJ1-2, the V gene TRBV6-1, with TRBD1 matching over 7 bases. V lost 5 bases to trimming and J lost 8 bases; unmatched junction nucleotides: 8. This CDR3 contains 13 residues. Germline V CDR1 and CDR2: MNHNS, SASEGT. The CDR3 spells CASSSTGVGGYTF. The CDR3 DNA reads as TGTGCCAGCAGTTCCACAGGGGTAGGGGGCTACACCTTC.

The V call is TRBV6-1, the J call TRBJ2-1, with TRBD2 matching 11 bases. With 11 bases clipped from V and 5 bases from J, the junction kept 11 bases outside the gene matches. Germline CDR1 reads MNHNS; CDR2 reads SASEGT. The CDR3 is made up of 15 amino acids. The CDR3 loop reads CAGQRLAGNNNEQFF. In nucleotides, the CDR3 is TGTGCCGGACAGAGACTAGCGGGGAACAACAATGAGCAGTTCTTC.

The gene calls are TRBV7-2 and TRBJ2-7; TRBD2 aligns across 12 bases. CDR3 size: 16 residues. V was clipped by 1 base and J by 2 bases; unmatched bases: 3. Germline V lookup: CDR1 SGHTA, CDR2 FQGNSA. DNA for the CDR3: TGTGCCAGCAGCTTAGGACTAGCGGGGGCCACCTACGAGCAGTACTTC. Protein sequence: CASSLGLAGATYEQYF.